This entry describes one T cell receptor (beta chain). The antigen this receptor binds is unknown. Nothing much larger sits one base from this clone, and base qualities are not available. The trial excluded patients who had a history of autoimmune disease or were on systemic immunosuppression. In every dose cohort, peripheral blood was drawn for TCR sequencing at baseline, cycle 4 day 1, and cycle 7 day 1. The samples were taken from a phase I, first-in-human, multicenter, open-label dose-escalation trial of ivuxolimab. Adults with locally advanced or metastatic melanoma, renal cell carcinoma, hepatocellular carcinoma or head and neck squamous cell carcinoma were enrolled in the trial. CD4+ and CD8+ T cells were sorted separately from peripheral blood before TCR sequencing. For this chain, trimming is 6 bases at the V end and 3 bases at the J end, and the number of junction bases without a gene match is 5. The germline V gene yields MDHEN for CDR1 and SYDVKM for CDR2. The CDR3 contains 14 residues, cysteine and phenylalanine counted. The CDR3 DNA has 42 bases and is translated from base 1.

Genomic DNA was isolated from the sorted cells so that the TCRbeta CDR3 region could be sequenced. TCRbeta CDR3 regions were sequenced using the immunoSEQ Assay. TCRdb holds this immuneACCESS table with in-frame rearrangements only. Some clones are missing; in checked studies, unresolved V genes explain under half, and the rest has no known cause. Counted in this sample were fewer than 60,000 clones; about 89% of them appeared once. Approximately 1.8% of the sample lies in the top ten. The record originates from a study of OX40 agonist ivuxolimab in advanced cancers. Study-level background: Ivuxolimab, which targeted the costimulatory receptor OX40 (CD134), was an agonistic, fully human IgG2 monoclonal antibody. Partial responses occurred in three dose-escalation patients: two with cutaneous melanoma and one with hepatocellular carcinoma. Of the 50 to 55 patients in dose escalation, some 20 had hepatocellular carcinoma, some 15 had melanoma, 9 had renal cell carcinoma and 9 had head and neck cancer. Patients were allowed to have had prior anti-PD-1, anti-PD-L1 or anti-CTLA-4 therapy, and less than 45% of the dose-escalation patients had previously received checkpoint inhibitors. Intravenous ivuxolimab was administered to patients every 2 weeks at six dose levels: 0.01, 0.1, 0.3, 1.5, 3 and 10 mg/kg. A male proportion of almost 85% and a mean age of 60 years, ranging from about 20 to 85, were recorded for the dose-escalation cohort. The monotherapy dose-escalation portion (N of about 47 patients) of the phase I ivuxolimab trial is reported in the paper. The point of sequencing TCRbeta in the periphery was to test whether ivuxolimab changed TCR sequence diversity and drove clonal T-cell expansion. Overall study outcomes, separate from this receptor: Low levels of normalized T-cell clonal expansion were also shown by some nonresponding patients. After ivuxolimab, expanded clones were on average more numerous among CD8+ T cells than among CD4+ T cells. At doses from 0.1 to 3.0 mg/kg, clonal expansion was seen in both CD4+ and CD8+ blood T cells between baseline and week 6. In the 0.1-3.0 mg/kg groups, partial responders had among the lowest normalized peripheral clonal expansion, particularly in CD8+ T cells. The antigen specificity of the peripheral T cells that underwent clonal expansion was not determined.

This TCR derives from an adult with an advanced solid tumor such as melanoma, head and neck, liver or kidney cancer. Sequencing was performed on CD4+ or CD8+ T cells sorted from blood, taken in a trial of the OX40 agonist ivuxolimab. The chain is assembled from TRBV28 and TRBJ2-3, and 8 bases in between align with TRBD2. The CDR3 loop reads CASRPGGRTDTQYF. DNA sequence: TGTGCCAGCAGGCCGGGGGGGCGGACAGATACGCAGTATTTT. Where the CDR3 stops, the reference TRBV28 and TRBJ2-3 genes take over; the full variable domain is DVKVTQSSRYLVKRTGEKVFLECVQDMDHENMFWYRQDPGLGLRLIYFSYDVKMKEKGDIPEGYSVSREKKERFSLILESASTNQTSMYLCASRPGGRTDTQYFGPGTRLTVL.